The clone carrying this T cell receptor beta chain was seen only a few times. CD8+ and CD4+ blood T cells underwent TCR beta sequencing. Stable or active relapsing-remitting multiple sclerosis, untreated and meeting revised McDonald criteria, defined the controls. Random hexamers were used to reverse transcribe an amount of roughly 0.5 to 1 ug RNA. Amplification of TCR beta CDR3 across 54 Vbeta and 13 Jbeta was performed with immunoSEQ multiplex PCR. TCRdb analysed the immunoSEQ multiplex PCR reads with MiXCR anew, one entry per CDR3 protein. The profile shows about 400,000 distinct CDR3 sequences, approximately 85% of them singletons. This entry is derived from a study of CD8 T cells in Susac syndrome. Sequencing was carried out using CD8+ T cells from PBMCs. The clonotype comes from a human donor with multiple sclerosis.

In DNA form, the CDR3 reads TGTGCCAGCAGTTTATTAGGGGGTTCCTACGAGCAGTACTTC. Protein sequence: CASSLLGGSYEQYF. The V gene is TRBV27, the J gene TRBJ2-7; D is perhaps TRBD1 (6 bases). The V and J ends lost 1 base and 1 base respectively, with 8 bases between them. CDR3 length: 14 residues. The germline V gene has CDR1 MNHEY and CDR2 SMNVEV (reference sequence).